The next 2 T cell receptor beta chains were all read from a single sample in a study of control samples from healthy donors and cancer patients. Clones were read by immunoSEQ multiplex PCR, and TCRdb kept only the in-frame ones, dropping some. This table holds 70,000 or so clones, approximately 80% found once. The sample taken for sequencing was blood. Receptors were obtained from a man aged 50 or older in good health.

Comments on this clone: The same CDR3 can be traced to other DNA sequences in this sample. The chain employs TRBV7-9 and TRBJ1-1, with D perhaps TRBD1 (6 bases). From germline, CDR1 is SEHNR and CDR2 FQNEAQ (reference sequence). This CDR3 region has 14 residues. The V end was cut by 1 base, the J end by 4 bases, with 10 bases between. This CDR3 reads CASSLVQGPTEAFF. For the CDR3, the DNA is TGTGCCAGCAGCTTAGTTCAGGGGCCCACTGAAGCTTTCTTT.

The chain is built from TRBV27 and TRBJ2-5, with D tentatively TRBD1 (5 bases). V gave up 4 bases and J gave up 5 bases, with 11 bases separating them. Per germline, CDR1 MNHEY and CDR2 SMNVEV (reference sequence). CDR3 length: 13 residues. The CDR3 nucleotides read TGTGCCAGCAGTTCAGGGCTCGGGGAGACCCAGTACTTC. It yields the protein CASSSGLGETQYF.